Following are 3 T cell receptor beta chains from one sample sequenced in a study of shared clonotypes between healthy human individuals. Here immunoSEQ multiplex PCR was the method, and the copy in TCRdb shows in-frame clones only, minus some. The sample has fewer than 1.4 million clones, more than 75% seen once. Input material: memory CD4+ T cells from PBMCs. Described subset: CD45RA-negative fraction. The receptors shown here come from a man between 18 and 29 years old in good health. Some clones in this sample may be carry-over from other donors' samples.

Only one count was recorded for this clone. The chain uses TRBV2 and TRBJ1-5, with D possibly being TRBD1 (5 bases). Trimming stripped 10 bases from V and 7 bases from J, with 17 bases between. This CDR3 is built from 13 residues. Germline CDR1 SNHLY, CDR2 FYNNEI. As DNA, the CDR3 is TGTGCCACCTCTCCCGGGGCAGGGCAGCCCCAGCATTTT. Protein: CATSPGAGQPQHF.

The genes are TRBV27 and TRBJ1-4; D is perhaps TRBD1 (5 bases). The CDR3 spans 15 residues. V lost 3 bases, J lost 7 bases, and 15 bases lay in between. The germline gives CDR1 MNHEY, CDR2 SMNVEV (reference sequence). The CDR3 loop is CASSLRGGSGEKLFF. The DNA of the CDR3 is TGTGCCAGCAGTTTGAGGGGAGGGTCTGGTGAAAAACTGTTTTTT.

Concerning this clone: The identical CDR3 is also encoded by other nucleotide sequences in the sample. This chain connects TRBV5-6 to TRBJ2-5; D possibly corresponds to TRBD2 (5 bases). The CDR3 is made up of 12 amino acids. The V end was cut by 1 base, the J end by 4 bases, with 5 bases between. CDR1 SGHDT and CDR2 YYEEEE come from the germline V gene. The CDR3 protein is CASSLRGETQYF. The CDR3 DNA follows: TGTGCCAGCAGCTTGCGGGGAGAGACCCAGTACTTC.